Each of the 28 T cell receptor beta chains below was sequenced from the same sample in a study of OX40 agonist ivuxolimab in advanced cancers. Profiled with immunoSEQ multiplex PCR; TCRdb holds only in-frame clones, not every one. The table shows 75,000 to 100,000 clones, with around 84% occurring only once. Sequencing was performed on CD4+ or CD8+ T cells sorted from blood, taken in a trial of the OX40 agonist ivuxolimab. Receptors originate from an adult with an advanced solid tumor such as melanoma, head and neck, liver or kidney cancer.

In DNA form, the CDR3 reads TGTGCCATCAGGAAAGACAGGGAGAGCTCTGGGGCCAACGTCCTGACTTTC. It yields the protein CAIRKDRESSGANVLTF. The genes are TRBV10-3 and TRBJ2-6; 7 nucleotides align to TRBD1. Trimming removed 6 bases from V and 0 bases from J; junction bases left unmatched: 8. The CDR3 runs 17 residues. CDR1 is ENHRY and CDR2 is SYGVKD in the germline V gene.

The chain couples TRBV10-2 to TRBJ2-7; D is possibly TRBD2 (7 bases). The germline gives CDR1 WSHSY, CDR2 SAAADI. The CDR3 is made up of 17 amino acids. Trimming cost V 0 bases and J 6 bases, with 21 bases left between them. CDR3 bases: TGCGCCAGCAGTGAGTCGAGATTTGGGGGGGCCTCCGCCGAGCAGTACGTC. Residues: CASSESRFGGASAEQYV.

The chain couples TRBV30 to TRBJ2-7; D is undetermined. The V and J ends lost 2 bases and 4 bases respectively, with 9 bases between them. This CDR3 contains 12 residues. Germline V gene data show CDR1 as GTSNPN and CDR2 as SVGIG (reference sequence). As DNA, the CDR3 is TGTGCCTGGAGTACACGTAGATACGAGCAGTACTTC. Translating it yields CAWSTRRYEQYF.

Written as DNA, the CDR3 is TGTGCCAGCAGTACACCGGGACAACAACGCTCTGGAAACACCATATATTTT. Translation gives CASSTPGQQRSGNTIYF. The chain links TRBV28 to TRBJ1-3, with a possible D match to TRBD1 (6 bases). Per germline, CDR1 MDHEN and CDR2 SYDVKM. Trimming took 5 bases from V and 0 from J, leaving 17 bases between them. The CDR3 is 17 amino acids.

The V gene is TRBV5-1, the J gene TRBJ2-7, with 8 bases lining up with TRBD2. This CDR3 is 14 amino acids long. Germline trimming cut 0 bases from V and 5 bases from J; bases unmatched to any gene: 4. The germline V gene has CDR1 SGHRS and CDR2 YFSETQ. The CDR3 loop reads CASSLVLAVDEQYF. CDR3 nucleotide sequence: TGCGCCAGCAGCTTGGTACTAGCGGTAGACGAGCAGTACTTC.

This clone was counted a few times. The chain couples TRBV27 to TRBJ1-2; D gene uncertain. Germline loops: CDR1 MNHEY, CDR2 SMNVEV (reference sequence). The V and J ends lost 2 bases and 8 bases respectively, with 6 bases between them. CDR3 length: 11 amino acids. The CDR3 protein is CASSLGVGYTF. In DNA form, the CDR3 reads TGTGCCAGCAGTTTAGGAGTAGGCTACACCTTC.

The chain employs TRBV4-1 and TRBJ1-6; possible D gene TRBD1, 5 bases. V was clipped by 0 bases and J by 1 base, with 13 bases between them. Germline-derived CDR1 and CDR2 are MGHRA and YSYEKL. There are 18 residues in the CDR3. The CDR3 bases are TGCGCCAGCAGCCAAGATCGAGGGGTCGGTTCCTATAATTCACCCCTCCACTTT. This encodes CASSQDRGVGSYNSPLHF.

The rearrangement uses TRBV10-2 and TRBJ1-5; D is unclear. V lost 0 bases, J lost 5 bases, and 2 bases lay in between. Germline loops: CDR1 WSHSY, CDR2 SAAADI. This CDR3 region has 12 residues. CDR3: CASSESDQPQHF. The CDR3 DNA sequence: TGCGCCAGCAGTGAGTCAGATCAGCCCCAGCATTTT.

The chain is built from TRBV7-2 and TRBJ2-5; perhaps TRBD2 as D (6 bases). This CDR3 comprises 15 residues. V lost 1 base and J 1 base, leaving 10 bases between the germline ends. CDR1 and CDR2 from the germline V gene are SGHTA and FQGNSA. The CDR3 spells CASSLVEGSQETQYF. Here the CDR3 DNA reads TGTGCCAGCAGCTTAGTGGAGGGCTCCCAAGAGACCCAGTACTTC.

The chain has TRBV6-5 and TRBJ2-7, with TRBD1 as a possible D gene (6 bases). Trimming took off 5 bases at V and 2 bases at J, with 13 bases between the two ends. This CDR3 has 14 amino acids. From germline, CDR1 is MNHEY and CDR2 SVGAGI. The CDR3 loop is CASSEGDGTYEQYV. DNA for the CDR3: TGTGCCAGCAGTGAGGGGGACGGGACCTACGAGCAGTACGTC.

The chain joins TRBV5-1 to TRBJ2-2, with 8 bases identical to TRBD1. There are 16 residues in the CDR3. Germline assignment: CDR1 SGHRS and CDR2 YFSETQ. Losses at the gene ends were 6 bases for V and 8 bases for J; bases not matched to a gene: 15. The CDR3 protein is CASNYIGQGASGELFF. DNA for the CDR3: TGCGCCAGCAACTACATTGGGCAGGGGGCTTCAGGGGAGCTGTTTTTT.

The table lists this clone with a few counts. The rearrangement joins TRBV4-2 to TRBJ1-1, with 11 bases aligning to TRBD1. V shed 2 bases and J 11 bases; nucleotides not matched to a gene: 4. This CDR3 has 13 residues. CDR1 LGHNA and CDR2 YNFKEQ come from the germline V gene. The CDR3 sequence is CASSQRDRGSAFF. The CDR3, as DNA: TGTGCCAGCAGCCAAAGGGACAGGGGGAGTGCTTTCTTT.

The rearrangement uses TRBV10-2 and TRBJ1-2; TRBD1 matches 9 bases. Losses at the gene ends were 7 bases for V and 2 bases for J; bases not matched to a gene: 5. The CDR3 totals 14 residues. Germline assignment: CDR1 WSHSY and CDR2 SAAADI. CDR3 residues: CASTWDRENYGYTF. Written as DNA, the CDR3 is TGCGCCAGCACCTGGGACAGGGAAAACTATGGCTACACCTTC.

The rearrangement joins TRBV28 to TRBJ2-3; no definite D call. Germline V gene sequence: CDR1 MDHEN, CDR2 SYDVKM. The CDR3 runs to 14 residues. Trimming removed 7 bases at V and 0 bases at J, with 11 bases between. CDR3 amino acids: CASTPVGSTDTQYF. In DNA form, the CDR3 reads TGTGCCAGCACCCCCGTTGGTAGCACAGATACGCAGTATTTT.

This clone was seen only once. The J gene is TRBJ1-1, the V gene TRBV13; no definite D call. Germline V gene lookup returns CDR1 PRHDT and CDR2 FYEKMQ (reference sequence). V shed 5 bases and J shed 5 bases, with 15 bases lying between them. This CDR3 has 14 residues. CDR3 residues: CASSPIGFSTEAFF. CDR3 nucleotides: TGTGCCAGCAGCCCCATCGGGTTTAGTACTGAAGCTTTCTTT. Filled out from reference TRBV13 and TRBJ1-1, the complete variable domain reads AAGVIQSPRHLIKEKRETATLKCYPIPRHDTVYWYQQGPGQDPQFLISFYEKMQSDKGSIPDRFSAQQFSDYHSELNMSSLELGDSALYFCASSPIGFSTEAFFGQGTRLTVV.

The chain carries TRBV5-4 and TRBJ2-5; D remains unclear. The CDR3 runs to 16 residues. V was cut by 6 bases and J by 1 base, with 19 bases left in between. Germline CDR1 and CDR2: SGHNT and YYREEE (reference sequence). The CDR3 protein is CASISVHSAFQETQYF. The CDR3 DNA is TGTGCCAGCATCTCTGTTCACTCAGCTTTCCAAGAGACCCAGTACTTC.

This clone was recorded once. Here the CDR3 DNA reads TGTGCCAGCAGTTACTCCGGGGGTTCTTTGGGAAACACCATATATTTT. Its protein is CASSYSGGSLGNTIYF. This rearrangement joins TRBV6-6 to TRBJ1-3, with a weak D call TRBD1 (5 bases). Germline loops: CDR1 MNHNY, CDR2 SVGAGI (reference sequence). V was cut by 0 bases and J by 4 bases, with 13 bases left in between. CDR3 length equals 16 residues.

The rearrangement links TRBV7-9 to TRBJ2-7; D is possibly TRBD1 (5 bases). The CDR3 totals 12 residues. The V and J ends lost 4 bases and 7 bases respectively, with 11 bases between them. Germline assignment: CDR1 SEHNR and CDR2 FQNEAQ (reference sequence). The chain's CDR3 is CASSSQGREQYV. The CDR3 region has the DNA TGTGCCAGCAGCTCTCAGGGTCGGGAGCAGTACGTC.

V is TRBV28 and J is TRBJ2-1, with 9 bases aligning to TRBD2. CDR3 size: 17 residues. The V segment lost 7 bases and the J segment 2 bases; nucleotides outside the gene matches: 12. CDR1 is MDHEN, CDR2 SYDVKM, per germline. CDR3 nucleotides: TGTGCCAGCACCTCGGTGGGAGCGGGGGGCCCCTACAATGAGCAGTTCTTC. It codes for CASTSVGAGGPYNEQFF.

J is TRBJ2-2 and V is TRBV6-1; tentative D call: TRBD1 (6 bases). The CDR3 loop spans 14 amino acids. Germline CDR1 is MNHNS and CDR2 is SASEGT. Trimming pared 6 bases from V and 5 bases from J, leaving 13 bases between. The CDR3 loop is CASSQGSVTGELFF. CDR3 DNA sequence: TGTGCCAGCAGCCAGGGGAGTGTGACCGGGGAGCTGTTTTTT.

The CDR3 loop is CASSFNYQQETQYF. CDR3 DNA: TGTGCCAGCAGCTTCAATTACCAACAAGAGACCCAGTACTTC. The chain links TRBV7-9 to TRBJ2-5; D ambiguous. The CDR3 runs 14 residues. Germline CDR1 reads SEHNR; CDR2 reads FQNEAQ (reference sequence). The germline V and J ends were trimmed by 3 bases and 2 bases, with 10 bases remaining between them.

The rearrangement uses TRBV4-2 and TRBJ1-3, with D possibly being TRBD1 (6 bases). This CDR3 contains 15 residues. Germline V gene lookup returns CDR1 LGHNA and CDR2 YNFKEQ. V was cut by 2 bases and J by 0 bases, with 8 bases left in between. The CDR3 region has the DNA TGTGCCAGCAGCCAACCGGACAGCTCTGGAAACACCATATATTTT. Translation gives CASSQPDSSGNTIYF.

The rearrangement joins TRBV4-3 to TRBJ1-4; the match to TRBD1 covers 10 bases. CDR1 is LGHNA and CDR2 is YSLEER in the germline V gene. The CDR3 totals 16 residues. With 1 base clipped from V and 7 bases from J, the junction kept 6 bases outside the gene matches. CDR3 sequence (DNA): TGCGCCAGCAGCCAAGGGGAGGACAGGGGGGCTGAAAAACTGTTTTTT. As protein: CASSQGEDRGAEKLFF.

The chain is built from TRBV5-4 and TRBJ2-5, with 10 nucleotides matching TRBD2. V lost 3 bases, J lost 3 bases, and 5 bases stayed unmatched. This CDR3 has 15 residues. Germline loops: CDR1 SGHNT, CDR2 YYREEE (reference sequence). CDR3 in DNA: TGTGCCAGCAGCTCGGGACTAGCGAGCGAAGAGACCCAGTACTTC. It encodes CASSSGLASEETQYF. Full variable domain (remainder filled in from reference TRBV5-4 and TRBJ2-5): ETGVTQSPTHLIKTRGQQVTLRCSSQSGHNTVSWYQQALGQGPQFIFQYYREEENGRGNFPPRFSGLQFPNYSSELNVNALELDDSALYLCASSSGLASEETQYFGPGTRLLVL.

This chain's CDR3 is CASTGGLYSPLHF. DNA for the CDR3: TGTGCCAGCACAGGGGGGCTGTATTCACCCCTCCACTTT. The chain couples TRBV6-1 to TRBJ1-6, with 7 bases matching TRBD1. The germline V gene has CDR1 MNHNS and CDR2 SASEGT. The CDR3 runs to 13 residues. The V gene end was trimmed by 7 bases and the J gene end by 8 bases; junction bases not matched to a gene: 5.

This sequence joins TRBV7-3 and TRBJ2-3; no clear D. The V end was cut by 0 bases, the J end by 2 bases, with 9 bases between. Germline V gene lookup returns CDR1 SGHTA and CDR2 FQGTGA. CDR3 size: 15 residues. The CDR3 sequence: CASSLTGDSTDTQYF. The CDR3 DNA reads as TGTGCCAGCAGCTTAACAGGCGATTCCACAGATACGCAGTATTTT.

This chain joins TRBV18 and TRBJ2-2; 9 bases are a match to TRBD1. The V segment lost 6 bases and the J segment 5 bases; nucleotides outside the gene matches: 7. The germline gives CDR1 KGHSH, CDR2 LQKENI. The CDR3 is 15 residues long. CDR3 region: CASSIRTGETGELFF. The DNA of the CDR3 is TGTGCCAGCTCCATTCGGACAGGGGAAACCGGGGAGCTGTTTTTT.

A single count supports this clone. The J gene is TRBJ2-2, the V gene TRBV5-6; unclear D gene. V gave up 1 base and J gave up 5 bases, with 15 bases separating them. The V gene's germline CDR1 is SGHDT and CDR2 YYEEEE. The length of the CDR3 is 16 residues. CDR3: CASSLFRRLETGELFF. CDR3 bases: TGTGCCAGCAGCTTGTTTAGGCGTCTGGAAACCGGGGAGCTGTTTTTT.